A single sample gave rise to the 5 T cell receptor beta chains below, sequenced in a study of blood T cell repertoires in COVID-19. Libraries were prepared by immunoSEQ multiplex PCR; TCRdb keeps only in-frame clonotypes and omits some of them. The data hold 150,000 to 200,000 clones, with more than 75% observed a single time. Sequencing input: PBMCs or T cells enriched from blood (not recorded which). These TCRs come from a middle-aged man who had recovered from COVID-19.

The chain employs TRBV11-2 and TRBJ2-7; 9 bases fit TRBD1. Looked up from germline, CDR1 is SGHAT and CDR2 is FQNNGV. The CDR3 contains 14 residues. The V segment lost 2 bases and the J segment 5 bases; nucleotides outside the gene matches: 4. The CDR3 region is CASSLMGQGDEQYF. CDR3 sequence (DNA): TGTGCCAGCAGCTTAATGGGACAGGGTGACGAGCAGTACTTC.

The J gene is TRBJ2-4, the V gene TRBV9; TRBD1 matches 9 bases. Germline trimming cut 0 bases from V and 0 bases from J; bases unmatched to any gene: 10. The CDR3 loop spans 19 amino acids. From germline, CDR1 is SGDLS and CDR2 YYNGEE. DNA of the CDR3: TGTGCCAGCAGCGTAGCGAGGGGGGCACAGGGGGCAGCCAAAAACATTCAGTACTTC. This codes for CASSVARGAQGAAKNIQYF.

This clone turned up a few times. The chain has TRBV6-6 and TRBJ2-3; the D gene is possibly TRBD2 (5 bases). Germline V gene lookup returns CDR1 MNHNY and CDR2 SVGAGI (reference sequence). This CDR3 is built from 12 residues. Trimming stripped 11 bases from V and 3 bases from J, with 12 bases between. The CDR3 DNA reads as TGTGCCCTCAAAGCGGCAACAGATACGCAGTATTTT. Protein: CALKAATDTQYF.

The chain joins TRBV5-5 to TRBJ2-5, with 12 bases lining up with TRBD2. The CDR3 covers 16 residues. CDR1 and CDR2 (germline): SGHKS, YYEKEE (reference sequence). V shed 0 bases, J shed 5 bases, and the junction held 5 bases outside the gene matches. The CDR3 spells CASSLELAGGRETQYF. The CDR3 DNA reads TGTGCCAGCAGCTTGGAACTAGCGGGGGGTCGGGAGACCCAGTACTTC.

The V and J genes are TRBV5-1 and TRBJ2-2; D ambiguous. The CDR3 contains 15 residues. Deletions cut 2 bases from V and 0 bases from J, with 8 bases between. Germline lookup yields CDR1 SGHRS and CDR2 YFSETQ. CDR3 amino acids: CASSFRASNTGELFF. Here the CDR3 DNA reads TGCGCCAGCAGCTTCCGAGCATCGAACACCGGGGAGCTGTTTTTT.